This TCR beta chain was captured in a study of cytomegalovirus exposure and HLA in healthy donors. The CDR3 sequence is 15 residues long. V was clipped by 5 bases and J by 6 bases; unmatched bases: 10. The germline V gene encodes CDR1 MNHNY and CDR2 SVGAGI (reference sequence). This PCR relied on a set of 60 Vbeta primers and 13 Jbeta primers. Clones were sequenced by immunoSEQ multiplex PCR, and TCRdb holds only the in-frame ones, with some missing. Of about 65,000 clones listed, 55% to 65% are singletons. The chain couples TRBV6-6 to TRBJ1-3, with TRBD1 matching over 7 bases. Sequencing was performed on PBMCs. This clonotype originated in a man aged 25 to 40 in good health and CMV-seronegative. CDR3 protein: CASSRQGALENTIYF. The CDR3 bases are TGTGCCAGCAGTCGACAGGGAGCTTTGGAAAACACCATATATTTT.